The entry below describes one T cell receptor beta chain. Antigen: not known. TCRdb re-analysed the 5' RACE reads in MiXCR, keeping a single row per CDR3 protein. The sample shows 350,000 to 450,000 distinct CDR3 sequences, roughly 18% of them seen only once. This entry comes from a study of identical twins. Germline V CDR1 and CDR2: MNHEY, SVGAGI. The V end lost 2 bases, the J end lost 4 bases, and 12 bases lay between the germline ends. CDR3 size: 14 residues. Whole-study findings and limits: Without tracking the same donors, conclusions rested on cross-sectional statistical analysis.

The TCR comes from a man aged 50 to 60 in good health. Input material: naive T cells sorted from blood. The rearrangement joins TRBV6-5 to TRBJ2-7, with D maybe TRBD2 (7 bases). The CDR3 bases are TGTGCCAGCAGTTACGGGGGGGGCAAGTACGAGCAGTACTTC. Amino acid sequence: CASSYGGGKYEQYF.